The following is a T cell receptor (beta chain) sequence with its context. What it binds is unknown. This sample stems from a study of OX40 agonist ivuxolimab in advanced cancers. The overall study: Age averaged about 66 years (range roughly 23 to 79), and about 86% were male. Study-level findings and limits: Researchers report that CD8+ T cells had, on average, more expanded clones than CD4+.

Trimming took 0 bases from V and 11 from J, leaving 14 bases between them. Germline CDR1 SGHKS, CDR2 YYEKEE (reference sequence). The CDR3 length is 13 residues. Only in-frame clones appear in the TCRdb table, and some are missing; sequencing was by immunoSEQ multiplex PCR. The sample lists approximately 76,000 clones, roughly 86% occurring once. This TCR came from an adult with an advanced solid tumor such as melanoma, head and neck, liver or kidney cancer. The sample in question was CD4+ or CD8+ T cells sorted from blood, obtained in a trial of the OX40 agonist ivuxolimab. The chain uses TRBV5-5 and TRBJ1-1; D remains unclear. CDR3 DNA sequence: TGTGCCAGCAGCTTGGGGCAGAGCATTGGGGCTTTCTTT. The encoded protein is CASSLGQSIGAFF.